Presented here are 18 T cell receptor beta chains from one specimen sequenced in a study of post-analysis software for immune sequencing data. These receptors' antigens are unknown. Study results and caveats: In patients, TRBV5-6, TRBV5-1 and TRBV20-1 belonged to four or five TRBV segments found more frequently than in controls.

Prepared libraries of TCR beta cDNA carried unique molecular identifiers. TCRdb reanalysed the PCR reads using MiXCR and keeps one entry per CDR3 protein. The sample has 750,000 to 900,000 distinct CDR3 sequences, approximately 44% seen once. Input material: blood. These receptors were taken from a girl aged 10-17 years with multiple sclerosis.

The V and J genes are TRBV28 and TRBJ2-7; D tentatively fits TRBD1 or TRBD2 (6 bases each). With the DNA end fitting TRBJ2-5 better, the J assignment may be wrong. This CDR3 is built from 16 residues. Germline values: CDR1 MDHEN, CDR2 SYDVKM. The CDR3 nucleotides read TGTGCCAGCAGTTATGCAAGAGGGGGGAGTCGGGAGACCCAGTACTTC. It translates to CASSYARGGSRETQYF.

The chain combines TRBV29-1 with TRBJ2-1; 13 bases are shared with TRBD2. Germline CDR1 reads SQVTM; CDR2 reads ANQGSEA. After removal of 3 bases from V and 3 bases from J, the junction contained 8 bases not matched to a gene. The CDR3 is 17 residues long. CDR3 bases: TGCAGCGTTGAGCAACTGGGGACTAGCGGGATCTACAATGAGCAGTTCTTC. Translated, it gives CSVEQLGTSGIYNEQFF.

The chain recombines TRBV20-1 with TRBJ2-7, with 9 bases aligning to TRBD2. The CDR3 extends over 15 amino acids. Germline V lookup: CDR1 DFQATT, CDR2 SNEGSKA (reference sequence). For the CDR3, the DNA is TGCAGCTTTTCGGGGCTTCTAGCGGGGACCTACGAGCAGTACTTC. Translating gives CSFSGLLAGTYEQYF.

The rearrangement links TRBV18 to TRBJ2-5, with 14 bases identical to TRBD2. Judging by the DNA end, TRBJ2-7 fits better; the J call may be wrong. The length of the CDR3 is 16 residues. The germline CDR1 and CDR2 sequences are KGHSH and LQKENI. CDR3 bases: TGTGCCAGCTCAACTGGGACTAGCGGGAGACTCGCCGAGCAGTACTTC. This codes for CASSTGTSGRLAEQYF.

This clonotype was detected only a few times. This chain links TRBV10-3 with TRBJ2-1; 12 positions match TRBD2. With 7 bases clipped from V and 0 bases from J, the junction kept 7 bases outside the gene matches. Germline CDR1 ENHRY, CDR2 SYGVKD. The CDR3 runs 17 residues. CDR3 nucleotide sequence: TGTGCCATCAAACCGGGACTAGCGGGTAGCTCCTACAATGAGCAGTTCTTC. It specifies CAIKPGLAGSSYNEQFF.

This rearrangement joins TRBV20-1 to TRBJ2-4; a possible D gene is TRBD2 (5 bases). The V end was cut by 6 bases, the J end by 6 bases, with 15 bases between. Germline CDR1 and CDR2: DFQATT and SNEGSKA (reference sequence). This CDR3 region has 13 residues. The CDR3: CSAPRTSGNIQYF. Here the CDR3 DNA reads TGCAGTGCCCCCCGGACTTCGGGAAACATTCAGTACTTC.

This clonotype showed up just a few times. The V gene is TRBV11-3, the J gene TRBJ2-1; no definite D call. CDR1 is SGHNT, CDR2 YENEEA, per germline. This CDR3 has 12 residues. V lost 6 bases to trimming and J lost 4 bases, with 7 bases between them. CDR3 sequence reads: CASSFRYNEQFF. CDR3 in DNA: TGTGCCAGCAGTTTTAGATACAATGAGCAGTTCTTC.

This clonotype was seen many times. The chain uses TRBV4-2 and TRBJ2-3; 7 bases align to TRBD2. This CDR3 contains 17 residues. Trimming at V came to 0 bases and at J to 0 bases, leaving 6 bases not matched to a gene. In germline, CDR1 is LGHNA, CDR2 YNFKEQ. The DNA of the CDR3 is TGTGCCAGCAGCCAAGATGAGGGGCGGGAGAGCACAGATACGCAGTATTTT. This sequence encodes CASSQDEGRESTDTQYF.

The CDR3 DNA is TGTGCCAGCAAGGGTCCCTCTGGGGCCAACGTCCTGACTTTC. It encodes CASKGPSGANVLTF. J is TRBJ2-6 and V is TRBV7-9; D ambiguous. V lost 7 bases and J lost 0, with 7 bases in between. From germline, CDR1 is SEHNR and CDR2 FQNEAQ (reference sequence). The CDR3 consists of 14 residues.

The chain carries TRBV7-3 and TRBJ2-3; 10 bases align to TRBD2. Germline CDR1 reads SGHTA; CDR2 reads FQGTGA. J was trimmed by 4 bases and V by 4 bases; bases with no gene match: 5. The CDR3 spans 15 residues. CDR3 DNA sequence: TGTGCCAGCAGCTCCTCAGCGGGAGGGCCAGATACGCAGTATTTT. This codes for CASSSSAGGPDTQYF.

This chain connects TRBV5-1 to TRBJ1-6; 7 bases agree with TRBD1. CDR3 length: 14 residues. Germline-derived CDR1 and CDR2 are SGHRS and YFSETQ. V was clipped by 4 bases and J by 6 bases; unmatched bases: 4. Written as DNA, the CDR3 is TGCGCCAGCAGCGGGGACAGCAGTAATTCACCCCTCCACTTT. This codes for CASSGDSSNSPLHF.

The chain uses TRBV3-1 and TRBJ2-1, with 11 bases that match TRBD2. V lost 1 base, J lost 9 bases, and 11 bases stayed unmatched. CDR3 length: 17 amino acids. Germline V gene sequence: CDR1 LGHDT, CDR2 YNNKEL (reference sequence). The CDR3 bases are TGTGCCAGCAGCCAAGCCCAAGGGACTAGCGGCAGGGGTGAGCAGTTCTTC. Amino acid sequence: CASSQAQGTSGRGEQFF.

As regards this clonotype: A much larger clone is a single base away; this may be a read error. The chain employs TRBV25-1 and TRBJ2-4; D gene ambiguous. The J call may be wrong; the DNA end is better matched by TRBJ2-7. There are 11 residues in the CDR3. CDR1 is MGHDK, CDR2 SYGVNS, per germline. CDR3 region: CASSEYGEQYF. The CDR3 nucleotides read TGTGCCAGCAGTGAATACGGCGAGCAGTACTTC.

The chain joins TRBV11-2 to TRBJ2-7, with D perhaps TRBD2 (6 bases). Germline V gene data show CDR1 as SGHAT and CDR2 as FQNNGV. The length of the CDR3 is 14 residues. V lost 0 bases, J lost 3 bases, and 9 bases lay in between. This CDR3 reads CASSLDGRDYEQYF. CDR3 DNA: TGTGCCAGCAGCTTAGACGGGCGGGACTACGAGCAGTACTTC.

CDR3: CSVEVTGVVEQYF. CDR3 sequence (DNA): TGCAGCGTTGAGGTGACTGGGGTGGTCGAGCAGTACTTC. The chain uses TRBV29-1 and TRBJ2-7; D uncertain. CDR1 and CDR2 (germline): SQVTM, ANQGSEA. The CDR3 has 13 residues. With 3 bases removed from V and 6 bases from J, the gap between germline ends came to 15 bases.

The genes are TRBV6-1 and TRBJ2-3, with 10 bases that match TRBD2. V lost 3 bases and J lost 4; bases outside the gene matches: 7. From germline, CDR1 is MNHNS and CDR2 SASEGT. This CDR3 spans 16 amino acids. CDR3 in amino acids: CASSEAVSGRPDTQYF. In DNA, the CDR3 is TGTGCCAGCAGTGAGGCGGTTAGCGGGAGGCCAGATACGCAGTATTTT.

V is TRBV5-5 and J is TRBJ1-2; 7 bases align to TRBD1. This CDR3 comprises 14 residues. V gave up 4 bases and J gave up 5 bases; unmatched junction bases: 8. Germline values: CDR1 SGHKS, CDR2 YYEKEE (reference sequence). CDR3: CASSPDRAFYGYTF. CDR3 DNA sequence: TGTGCCAGCAGCCCCGACAGGGCCTTTTATGGCTACACCTTC.

The chain combines TRBV29-1 with TRBJ2-3; 11 nucleotides line up with TRBD1. This CDR3 region has 13 residues. CDR1 SQVTM and CDR2 ANQGSEA come from the germline V gene. CDR3 loop: CSAPGQGADTQYF. DNA for the CDR3: TGCAGTGCCCCAGGACAGGGGGCGGATACGCAGTATTTT.